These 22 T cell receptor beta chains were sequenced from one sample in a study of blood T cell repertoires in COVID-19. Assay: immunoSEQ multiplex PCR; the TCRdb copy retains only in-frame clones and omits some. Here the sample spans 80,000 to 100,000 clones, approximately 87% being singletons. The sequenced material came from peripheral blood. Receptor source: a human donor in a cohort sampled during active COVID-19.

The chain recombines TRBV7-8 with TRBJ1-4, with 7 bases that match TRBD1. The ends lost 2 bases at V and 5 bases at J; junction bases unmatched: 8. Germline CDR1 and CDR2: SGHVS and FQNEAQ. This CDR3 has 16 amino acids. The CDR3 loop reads CASSLYEGQNNEKLFF. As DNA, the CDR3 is TGTGCCAGCAGCTTATATGAGGGACAGAACAATGAAAAACTGTTTTTT. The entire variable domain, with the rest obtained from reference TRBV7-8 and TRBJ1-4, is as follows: GAGVSQSPRYKVAKRGQDVALRCDPISGHVSLFWYQQALGQGPEFLTYFQNEAQLDKSGLPSDRFFAERPEGSVSTLKIQRTQQEDSAVYLCASSLYEGQNNEKLFFGSGTQLSVL.

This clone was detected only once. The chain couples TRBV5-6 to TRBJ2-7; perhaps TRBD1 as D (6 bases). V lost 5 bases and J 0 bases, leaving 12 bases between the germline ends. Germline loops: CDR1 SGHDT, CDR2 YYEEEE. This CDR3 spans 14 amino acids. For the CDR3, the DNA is TGTGCCAGCAGTCTTCAGGGGAGCTCCTACGAGCAGTACTTC. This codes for CASSLQGSSYEQYF. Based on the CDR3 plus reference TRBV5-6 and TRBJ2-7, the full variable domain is DAGVTQSPTHLIKTRGQQVTLRCSPKSGHDTVSWYQQALGQGPQFIFQYYEEEERQRGNFPDRFSGHQFPNYSSELNVNALLLGDSALYLCASSLQGSSYEQYFGPGTRLTVT.

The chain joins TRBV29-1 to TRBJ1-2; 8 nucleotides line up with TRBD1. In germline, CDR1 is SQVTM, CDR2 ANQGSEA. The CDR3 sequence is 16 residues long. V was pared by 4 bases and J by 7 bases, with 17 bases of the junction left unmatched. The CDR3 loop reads CSVVSGQGVRAAGYTF. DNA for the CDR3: TGCAGCGTTGTTAGTGGACAGGGAGTGCGGGCGGCTGGCTACACCTTC. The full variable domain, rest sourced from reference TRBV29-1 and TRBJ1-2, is SAVISQKPSRDICQRGTSLTIQCQVDSQVTMMFWYRQQPGQSLTLIATANQGSEATYESGFVIDKFPISRPNLTFSTLTVSNMSPEDSSIYLCSVVSGQGVRAAGYTFGSGTRLTVV.

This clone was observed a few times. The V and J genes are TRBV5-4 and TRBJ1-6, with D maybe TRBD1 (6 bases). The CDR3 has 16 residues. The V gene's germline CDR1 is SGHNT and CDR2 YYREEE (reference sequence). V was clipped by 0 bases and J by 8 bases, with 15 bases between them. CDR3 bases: TGTGCCAGCAGCTTGGAACAGGGTCGGTTGGATTCACCCCTCCACTTT. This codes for CASSLEQGRLDSPLHF.

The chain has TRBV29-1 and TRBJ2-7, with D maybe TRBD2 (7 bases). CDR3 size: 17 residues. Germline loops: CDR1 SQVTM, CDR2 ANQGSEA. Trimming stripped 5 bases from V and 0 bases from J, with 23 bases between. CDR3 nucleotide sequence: TGCAGCGTTATTTCCGGGCGGGGGACAATTCTCTCCTACGAGCAGTACTTC. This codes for CSVISGRGTILSYEQYF.

In DNA form, the CDR3 reads TGTGCCAGCAGCCTGTCGTGGCAGGGCACTGAAGCTTTCTTT. Translated, it gives CASSLSWQGTEAFF. The chain joins TRBV7-3 to TRBJ1-1, with D possibly being TRBD1 (5 bases). This CDR3 spans 14 amino acids. Per the germline V gene, CDR1 is SGHTA and CDR2 is FQGTGA. Trimming took 5 bases from V and 4 from J, leaving 14 bases between them.

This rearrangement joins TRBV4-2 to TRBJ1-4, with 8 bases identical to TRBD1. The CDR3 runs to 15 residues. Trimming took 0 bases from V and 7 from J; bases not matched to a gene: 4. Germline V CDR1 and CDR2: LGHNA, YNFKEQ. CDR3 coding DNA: TGTGCCAGCAGCCAAGATAGCAGGGGGCTTGAAAAACTGTTTTTT. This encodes CASSQDSRGLEKLFF.

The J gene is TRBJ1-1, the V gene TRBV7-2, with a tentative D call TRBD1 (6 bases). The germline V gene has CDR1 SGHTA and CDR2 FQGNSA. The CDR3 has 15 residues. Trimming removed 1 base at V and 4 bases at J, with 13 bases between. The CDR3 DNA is TGTGCCAGCAGCTTAGAGGGTACAGGGAGCACTGAAGCTTTCTTT. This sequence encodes CASSLEGTGSTEAFF.

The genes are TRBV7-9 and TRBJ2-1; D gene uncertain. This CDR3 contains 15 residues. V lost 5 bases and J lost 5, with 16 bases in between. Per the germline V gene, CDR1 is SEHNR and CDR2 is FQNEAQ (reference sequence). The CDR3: CASSPMLVVHNEQFF. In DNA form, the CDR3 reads TGTGCCAGCAGCCCTATGCTAGTCGTCCACAATGAGCAGTTCTTC.

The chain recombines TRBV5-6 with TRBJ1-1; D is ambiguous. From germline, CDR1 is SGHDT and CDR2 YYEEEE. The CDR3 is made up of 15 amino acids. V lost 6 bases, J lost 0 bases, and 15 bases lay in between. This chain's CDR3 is CASNPIGGMNTEAFF. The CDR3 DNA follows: TGTGCCAGCAACCCAATAGGCGGGATGAACACTGAAGCTTTCTTT.

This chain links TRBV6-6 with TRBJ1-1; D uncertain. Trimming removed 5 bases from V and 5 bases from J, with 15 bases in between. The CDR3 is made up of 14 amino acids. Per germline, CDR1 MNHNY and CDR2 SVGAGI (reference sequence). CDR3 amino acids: CASSPAGVPTEAFF. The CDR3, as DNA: TGTGCCAGCAGTCCGGCCGGGGTCCCGACTGAAGCTTTCTTT.

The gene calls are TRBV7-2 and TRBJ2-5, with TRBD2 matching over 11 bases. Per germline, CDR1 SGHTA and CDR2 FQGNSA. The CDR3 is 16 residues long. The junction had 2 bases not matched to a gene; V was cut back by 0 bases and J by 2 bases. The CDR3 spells CASSLAASGGQETQYF. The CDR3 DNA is TGTGCCAGCAGCTTAGCAGCTAGCGGGGGGCAAGAGACCCAGTACTTC.

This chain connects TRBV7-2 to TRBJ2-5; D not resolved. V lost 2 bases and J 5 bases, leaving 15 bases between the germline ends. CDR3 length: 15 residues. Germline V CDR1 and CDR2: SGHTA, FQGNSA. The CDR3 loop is CASSLLLGLRETQYF. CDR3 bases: TGTGCCAGCAGCTTATTATTAGGTTTGCGGGAGACCCAGTACTTC.

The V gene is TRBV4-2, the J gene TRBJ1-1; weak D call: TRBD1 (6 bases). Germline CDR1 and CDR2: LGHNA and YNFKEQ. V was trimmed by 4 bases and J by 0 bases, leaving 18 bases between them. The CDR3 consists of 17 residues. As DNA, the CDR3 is TGTGCCAGCAGCCCCTTTAAAGGGGACACTTTGAACACTGAAGCTTTCTTT. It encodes CASSPFKGDTLNTEAFF.

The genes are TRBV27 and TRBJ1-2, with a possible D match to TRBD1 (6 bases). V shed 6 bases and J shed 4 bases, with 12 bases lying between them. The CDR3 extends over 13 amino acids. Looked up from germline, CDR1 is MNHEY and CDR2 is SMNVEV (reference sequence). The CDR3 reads CASSNRVAYGYTF. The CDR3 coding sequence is TGTGCCAGCAGCAACAGGGTTGCCTATGGCTACACCTTC.

The CDR3 DNA reads as TGTGCCAGTAGTTATCAGGGGACCTACAATGAGCAGTTCTTC. Encoded protein: CASSYQGTYNEQFF. J is TRBJ2-1 and V is TRBV19, with D possibly being TRBD1 (6 bases). This CDR3 comprises 14 residues. The germline V gene encodes CDR1 LNHDA and CDR2 SQIVND (reference sequence). The V gene lost 5 bases and the J gene lost 2 bases, with 10 bases spanning the gap.

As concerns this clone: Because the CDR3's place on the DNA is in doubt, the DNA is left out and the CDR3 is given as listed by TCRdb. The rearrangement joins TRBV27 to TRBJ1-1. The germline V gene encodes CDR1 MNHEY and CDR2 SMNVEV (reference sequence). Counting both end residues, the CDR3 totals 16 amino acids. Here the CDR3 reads CASSLSFGSGNTEAFF.

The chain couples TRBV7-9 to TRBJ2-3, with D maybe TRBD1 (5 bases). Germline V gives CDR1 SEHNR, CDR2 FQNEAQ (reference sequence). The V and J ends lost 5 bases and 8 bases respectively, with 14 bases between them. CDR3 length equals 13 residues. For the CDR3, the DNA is TGTGCCAGCAGCGCACAGGCTATGGGTACGCAGTATTTT. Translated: CASSAQAMGTQYF.

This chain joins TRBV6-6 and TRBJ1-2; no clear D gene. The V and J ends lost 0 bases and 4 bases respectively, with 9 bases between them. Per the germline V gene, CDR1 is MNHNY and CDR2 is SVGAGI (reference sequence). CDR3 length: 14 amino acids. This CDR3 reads CASSYSNRPYGYTF. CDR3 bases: TGTGCCAGCAGTTACTCGAACAGACCCTATGGCTACACCTTC.

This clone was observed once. The CDR3 sequence: CASSFGQGIGNTIYF. The CDR3 coding sequence is TGTGCCAGCAGCTTCGGACAGGGGATCGGAAACACCATATATTTT. The V and J genes are TRBV13 and TRBJ1-3; TRBD1 agrees at 9 bases. V lost 3 bases, J lost 4 bases, and 4 bases stayed unmatched. From germline, CDR1 is PRHDT and CDR2 FYEKMQ (reference sequence). CDR3 length equals 15 residues.

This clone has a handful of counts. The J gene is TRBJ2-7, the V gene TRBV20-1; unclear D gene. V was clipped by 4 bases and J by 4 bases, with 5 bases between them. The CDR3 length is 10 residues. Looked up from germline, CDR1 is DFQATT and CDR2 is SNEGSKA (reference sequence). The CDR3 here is CSATYYEQYF. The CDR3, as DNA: TGCAGTGCTACGTATTACGAGCAGTACTTC.

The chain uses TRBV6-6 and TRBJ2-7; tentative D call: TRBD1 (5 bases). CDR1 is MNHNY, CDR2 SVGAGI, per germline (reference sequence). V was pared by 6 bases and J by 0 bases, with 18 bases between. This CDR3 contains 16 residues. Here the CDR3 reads CASSSPETESSYEQYF. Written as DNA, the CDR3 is TGTGCCAGCAGCTCCCCGGAGACAGAGAGCTCCTACGAGCAGTACTTC.